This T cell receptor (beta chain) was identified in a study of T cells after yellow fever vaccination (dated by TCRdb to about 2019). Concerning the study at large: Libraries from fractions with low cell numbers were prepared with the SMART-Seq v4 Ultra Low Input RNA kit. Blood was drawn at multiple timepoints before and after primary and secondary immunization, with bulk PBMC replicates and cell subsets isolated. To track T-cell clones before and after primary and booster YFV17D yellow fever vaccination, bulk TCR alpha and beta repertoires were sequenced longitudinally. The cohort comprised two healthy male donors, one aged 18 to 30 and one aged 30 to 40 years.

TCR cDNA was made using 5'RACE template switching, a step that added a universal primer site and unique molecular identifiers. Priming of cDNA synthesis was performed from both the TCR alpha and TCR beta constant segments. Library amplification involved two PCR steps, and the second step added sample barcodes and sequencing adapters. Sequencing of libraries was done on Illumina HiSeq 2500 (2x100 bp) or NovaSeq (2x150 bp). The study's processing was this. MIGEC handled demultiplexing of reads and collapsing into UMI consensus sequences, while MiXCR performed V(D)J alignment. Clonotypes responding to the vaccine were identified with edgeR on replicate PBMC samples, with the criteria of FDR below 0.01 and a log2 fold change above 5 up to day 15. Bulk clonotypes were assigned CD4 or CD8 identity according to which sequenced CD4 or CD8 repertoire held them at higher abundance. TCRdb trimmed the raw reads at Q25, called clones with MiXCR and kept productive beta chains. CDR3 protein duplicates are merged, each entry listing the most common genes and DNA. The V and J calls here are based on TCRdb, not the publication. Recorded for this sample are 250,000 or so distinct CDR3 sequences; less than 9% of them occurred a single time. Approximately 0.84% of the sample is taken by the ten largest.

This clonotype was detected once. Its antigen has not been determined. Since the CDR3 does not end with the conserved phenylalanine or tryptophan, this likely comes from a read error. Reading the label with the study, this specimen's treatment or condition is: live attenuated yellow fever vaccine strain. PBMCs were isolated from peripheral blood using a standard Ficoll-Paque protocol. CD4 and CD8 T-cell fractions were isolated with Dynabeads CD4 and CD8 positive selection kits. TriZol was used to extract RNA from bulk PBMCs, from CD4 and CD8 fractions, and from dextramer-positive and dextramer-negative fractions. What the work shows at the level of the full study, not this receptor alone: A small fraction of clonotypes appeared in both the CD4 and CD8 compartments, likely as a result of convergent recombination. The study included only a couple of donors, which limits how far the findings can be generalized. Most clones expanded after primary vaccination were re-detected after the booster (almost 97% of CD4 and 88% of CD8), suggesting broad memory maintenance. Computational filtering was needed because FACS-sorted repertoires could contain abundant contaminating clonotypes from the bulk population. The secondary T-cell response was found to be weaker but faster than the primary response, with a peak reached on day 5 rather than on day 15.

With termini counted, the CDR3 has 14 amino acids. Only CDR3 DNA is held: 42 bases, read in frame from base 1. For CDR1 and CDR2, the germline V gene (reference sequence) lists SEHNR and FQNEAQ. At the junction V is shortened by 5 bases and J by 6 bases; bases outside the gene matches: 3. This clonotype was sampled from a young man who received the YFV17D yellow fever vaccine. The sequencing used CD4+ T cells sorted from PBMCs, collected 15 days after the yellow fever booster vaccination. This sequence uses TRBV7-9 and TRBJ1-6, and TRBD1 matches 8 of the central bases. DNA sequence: TGTGCCAGCAGCCAGGACAGGGTTAATTCACCCCTCCACCTT. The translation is CASSQDRVNSPLHL.